This TCR beta chain appears in the sequencing data of a study of T cell repertoires in cytomegalovirus infection. Study results and limitations: Cumulated frequencies of public TCR beta families served to identify carriers of CMV plus the relevant HLA. HLA-C-restricted TCR beta clonotypes specific for CMV led the ex vivo response.

The CDR3 spans 14 residues. Trimming stripped 3 bases from V and 5 bases from J, with 17 bases between. CDR1 GTSNPN and CDR2 SVGIG come from the germline V gene (reference sequence). A word on this clonotype: Its cognate antigen is unknown.

TCRdb ran MiXCR on the reads and lists one entry per CDR3 protein. This sample has more than 650,000 distinct CDR3 sequences, with less than 40% found just once. This sequence joins TRBV30 and TRBJ2-7; D is perhaps TRBD1 (6 bases). Sequencing was performed on PBMCs. The receptor's source is a human donor in good health (CMV status not recorded). Some clones in this sample may be carry-over from other donors' samples. This CDR3 is CAWSHKHRVNEQYF. The CDR3 DNA sequence: TGTGCCTGGAGCCATAAGCACAGGGTAAACGAGCAGTACTTC.